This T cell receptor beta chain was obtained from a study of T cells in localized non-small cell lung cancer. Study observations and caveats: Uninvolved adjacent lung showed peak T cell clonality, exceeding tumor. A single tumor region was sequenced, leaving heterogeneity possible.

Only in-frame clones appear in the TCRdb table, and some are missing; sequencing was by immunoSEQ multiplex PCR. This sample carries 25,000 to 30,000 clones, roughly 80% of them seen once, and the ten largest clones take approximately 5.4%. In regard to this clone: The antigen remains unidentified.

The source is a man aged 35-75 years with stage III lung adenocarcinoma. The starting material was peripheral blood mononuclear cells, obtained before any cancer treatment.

This CDR3 reads CASSSIRGYEQYV. CDR3 coding DNA: TGTGCCAGCAGCTCGATAAGGGGCTACGAGCAGTACGTC. This chain joins TRBV11-3 and TRBJ2-7, with a possible D match to TRBD1 (5 bases). CDR3 length: 13 amino acids. With 4 bases removed from V and 3 bases from J, the gap between germline ends came to 10 bases. Germline lookup yields CDR1 SGHNT and CDR2 YENEEA.